These T cell receptor beta chains were read from a single sample in a study of T cell responses to AZD1222 COVID-19 vaccine. Sequencing used immunoSEQ multiplex PCR; TCRdb keeps in-frame clones, though not all of them. This table has around 160,000 clones, about 92% appearing once. The material was peripheral blood, obtained on day 0 of AZD1222 vaccination. Receptors originate from an adult in good health. Both conserved end residues are part of each CDR3. Fields, in order: D gene, V gene, J gene, CDR3 DNA, CDR3 protein. The D gene is left open where the match is weak.

NA	TRBV19	TRBJ1-3	TGTGCCAGTAGCCGAAGTGCGGGAAACACCATATATTTT	CASSRSAGNTIYF
NA	TRBV3-1/TRBV3-2	TRBJ2-3	TGTGCCAGCAGCAATCGACAGAGAACAGATACGCAGTATTTT	CASSNRQRTDTQYF
TRBD2	TRBV6-2/TRBV6-3	TRBJ2-7	TGTGCCAGCAGTTACTCTAGCGGGGGGGCCAAGTACGAGCAGTACTTC	CASSYSSGGAKYEQYF
NA	TRBV9	TRBJ2-3	TGTGCCAGCACCCCTAACGGGAACACAGATACGCAGTATTTT	CASTPNGNTDTQYF
NA	TRBV10-3	TRBJ1-5	TGTGCCATCAGTGAGTCCCGACTGGGGGTATCGAGTCAGCCCCAGCATTTT	CAISESRLGVSSQPQHF
NA	TRBV19	TRBJ1-1	TGTGCCAGTAGTATAGATGACATATCAACGAACACTGAAGCTTTCTTT	CASSIDDISTNTEAFF
NA	TRBV7-2	TRBJ1-5	TGTGCCAGCAGCTCGAACAGTGGCAATCAGCCCCAGCATTTT	CASSSNSGNQPQHF
TRBD1	TRBV9	TRBJ2-7	TGTGCCAGCAGTCCGGACAGGGGATTCTACGAGCAGTACTTC	CASSPDRGFYEQYF
NA	TRBV2	TRBJ2-7	TGTGCCAGCAACAAAGGGGGAGGGCCCTACGAGCAGTACTTC	CASNKGGGPYEQYF
TRBD1	TRBV19	TRBJ2-7	TGTGCCAGTAGTAACCGAGGACAGGCCTACGAGCAGTACTTC	CASSNRGQAYEQYF